The T cell receptor (beta chain) under discussion was sequenced for a study of shared clonotypes between healthy human individuals. Generated by immunoSEQ multiplex PCR, the TCRdb table keeps only in-frame clones and is missing some. Here the sample spans more than 500,000 clones, about 95% being singletons. Germline V CDR1 and CDR2: MNHEY, SMNVEV (reference sequence). V gave up 2 bases and J gave up 0 bases, with 8 bases separating them. The CDR3 extends over 15 amino acids. Terminally differentiated effector memory CD45RA+ cells were left out of the naive CD8 fraction, which was CD45RO-negative and positively selected for CCR7.

The V gene is TRBV27, the J gene TRBJ2-1; D is unclear. Sequenced material: naive CD8+ T cells sorted from blood. This clonotype was obtained from a woman in her twenties or thirties in good health. CDR3 DNA: TGTGCCAGCAGTTTAGCTCTCACCTCCTACAATGAGCAGTTCTTC. This gives the protein CASSLALTSYNEQFF.